This entry lists 2 T cell receptor beta chains sequenced from one sample in a study of T cells in Graves' hyperthyroidism and ophthalmopathy. The CDR3 regions of TCR beta were amplified from RNA transcripts. The primer set for the first-round RT-PCR of the TCR CDR3 was HTBI. TCRdb reanalysed the multiplex PCR reads using MiXCR and keeps one entry per CDR3 protein. The sample has around 340,000 distinct CDR3 sequences, 15% to 20% seen once. Sequencing was carried out using blood. These receptors were taken from a woman between 35 and 50 years old with Graves' ophthalmopathy.

The gene calls are TRBV6-1 and TRBJ2-5; 8 bases agree with TRBD1. There are 15 residues in the CDR3. The germline V gene encodes CDR1 MNHNS and CDR2 SASEGT. Trimming at V came to 8 bases and at J to 4 bases, leaving 12 bases not matched to a gene. The CDR3 spells CASGAGGLVGETQYF. Written as DNA, the CDR3 is TGTGCCAGCGGTGCAGGGGGCCTGGTGGGAGAGACCCAGTACTTC.

This chain uses TRBV7-9 with TRBJ2-5; maybe TRBD1 (5 bases). Trimming pared 1 base from V and 3 bases from J, leaving 9 bases between. There are 14 residues in the CDR3. CDR1 and CDR2 from the germline V gene are SEHNR and FQNEAQ (reference sequence). CDR3 nucleotide sequence: TGTGCCAGCAGCTTAGTCGTACAGGAAGAGACCCAGTACTTC. This translates into CASSLVVQEETQYF.